Shown below are 24 T cell receptor beta chains from a single sample sequenced in a study of blood T cell repertoires in COVID-19 (dated by TCRdb to the early 2020s). The protocol used for the library was the immunoSEQ multiplex PCR assay. Held by TCRdb, this immuneACCESS table contains in-frame sequences only and omits some clones. Under half of the omission traces to an unresolved V gene where checked; the cause of the rest is unknown. Within this sample are fewer than 200,000 clones, with roughly 90% of them counted one time only. The ten top clones hold 0.53% of the sample. The specimen sequenced was peripheral blood. These receptors all come from a man aged 50-59 years with acute or convalescent COVID-19.

The chain joins TRBV27 to TRBJ2-5, with 8 bases identical to TRBD2. CDR1 is MNHEY and CDR2 is SMNVEV in the germline V gene (reference sequence). The CDR3 is made up of 14 amino acids. V was pared by 6 bases and J by 5 bases, with 8 bases of the junction left unmatched. CDR3: CASRTLAGGETQYF. CDR3 DNA: TGTGCCAGCAGGACTCTAGCGGGTGGTGAGACCCAGTACTTC.

The rearrangement joins TRBV29-1 to TRBJ1-3; tentative D call: TRBD1 (5 bases). This CDR3 is 12 amino acids long. The germline CDR1 and CDR2 sequences are SQVTM and ANQGSEA. V was cut by 4 bases and J by 7 bases, with 11 bases left in between. CDR3 DNA: TGCAGCGTTGGCGGGGGAGAGAACACCATATATTTT. Encoded protein: CSVGGGENTIYF.

This rearrangement joins TRBV9 to TRBJ2-3; TRBD2 matches 11 bases. Trimming took 2 bases from V and 7 from J; bases not matched to a gene: 6. Germline V CDR1 and CDR2: SGDLS, YYNGEE. This CDR3 comprises 15 residues. The CDR3 DNA sequence: TGTGCCAGCAGCGTTGGTGCTAGCGGGGGGAATACGCAGTATTTT. This translates into CASSVGASGGNTQYF.

The rearrangement uses TRBV4-2 and TRBJ1-2; a weak D match, TRBD1 (5 bases). The germline V gene has CDR1 LGHNA and CDR2 YNFKEQ. This CDR3 region has 17 residues. Trimming left V 0 bases short and J 4 bases short, with 18 bases between. CDR3 region: CASSQDWGRTQGYGYTF. The CDR3 coding sequence is TGTGCCAGCAGCCAAGATTGGGGCAGGACACAAGGCTATGGCTACACCTTC.

This chain uses TRBV6-5 with TRBJ1-1; 9 nucleotides agree with TRBD1. This CDR3 spans 14 amino acids. CDR1 and CDR2 (germline): MNHEY, SVGAGI. Germline trimming cut 6 bases from V and 1 base from J; bases unmatched to any gene: 3. The CDR3 bases are TGTGCCAGCAGGTGGGGACAGGGGAACACTGAAGCTTTCTTT. It is translated as CASRWGQGNTEAFF.

V is TRBV6-5 and J is TRBJ2-2; TRBD1 agrees at 9 bases. The CDR3 contains 15 residues. Germline V gene data show CDR1 as MNHEY and CDR2 as SVGAGI. After removal of 4 bases from V and 1 base from J, the junction contained 1 base not matched to a gene. CDR3 sequence reads: CASSSGQGNTGELFF. CDR3 bases: TGTGCCAGCAGTTCGGGACAGGGGAACACCGGGGAGCTGTTTTTT.

This clone was observed a few times. The CDR3 here is CASSIKLGTSNQPQHF. The DNA for the CDR3 is TGTGCCAGTAGTATAAAGTTGGGGACAAGCAATCAGCCCCAGCATTTT. The genes are TRBV19 and TRBJ1-5, with TRBD1 as a possible D gene (6 bases). This CDR3 has 16 amino acids. Germline CDR1 and CDR2: LNHDA and SQIVND (reference sequence). Between the trimmed V and J ends, which lost 2 bases and 1 base, there was a span of 12 bases.

The genes are TRBV4-2 and TRBJ2-7, with D perhaps matching TRBD2 (7 bases). The CDR3 consists of 16 residues. The germline V gene encodes CDR1 LGHNA and CDR2 YNFKEQ. Trimming pared 0 bases from V and 3 bases from J, leaving 15 bases between. The chain's CDR3 is CASSQDAGADYYEQYV. CDR3 DNA sequence: TGTGCCAGCAGCCAAGATGCGGGGGCGGACTACTACGAGCAGTACGTC.

The chain couples TRBV30 to TRBJ1-5, with D tentatively TRBD1 (6 bases). The CDR3 covers 12 residues. CDR1 and CDR2 from the germline V gene are GTSNPN and SVGIG (reference sequence). This CDR3 reads CASKQGDQPQHF. As DNA, the CDR3 is TGTGCTTCTAAACAGGGAGATCAGCCCCAGCATTTT.

The rearrangement joins TRBV5-4 to TRBJ2-6; possible D gene TRBD2, 6 bases. The CDR3 is 16 amino acids. The V gene's germline CDR1 is SGHNT and CDR2 YYREEE (reference sequence). The V end was cut by 0 bases, the J end by 2 bases, with 9 bases between. CDR3 residues: CASSLASGAGANVLTF. The CDR3 coding sequence is TGTGCCAGCAGCTTGGCGTCGGGGGCTGGGGCCAACGTCCTGACTTTC. The variable domain in full, completed from reference TRBV5-4 and TRBJ2-6, reads ETGVTQSPTHLIKTRGQQVTLRCSSQSGHNTVSWYQQALGQGPQFIFQYYREEENGRGNFPPRFSGLQFPNYSSELNVNALELDDSALYLCASSLASGAGANVLTFGAGSRLTVL.

As DNA, the CDR3 is TGCGCCAGCAGCGCCACCGGGACAGGGAGTGGAAACACCATATATTTT. It is translated as CASSATGTGSGNTIYF. The genes are TRBV4-1 and TRBJ1-3; 9 bases agree with TRBD1. V was pared by 5 bases and J by 3 bases, with 8 bases of the junction left unmatched. Per germline, CDR1 MGHRA and CDR2 YSYEKL. The CDR3 loop spans 16 amino acids.

A few counts support this clone. The chain carries TRBV9 and TRBJ1-2; 12 nucleotides agree with TRBD1. CDR3 length: 16 residues. Germline CDR1 and CDR2: SGDLS and YYNGEE. Trimming took 0 bases from V and 7 from J; bases not matched to a gene: 7. For the CDR3, the DNA is TGTGCCAGCAGCGTAGAATTGGGACAGGGGGCAGGTGGCTACACCTTC. It yields the protein CASSVELGQGAGGYTF.

This clone was counted once. The chain recombines TRBV10-3 with TRBJ2-1; 7 positions agree with TRBD1. The CDR3 loop spans 11 amino acids. Germline V CDR1 and CDR2: ENHRY, SYGVKD. J gave up 10 bases and V 6 bases, and 3 bases lay outside the gene matches. The CDR3 bases are TGTGCCATCAGCGAGACAGGGGAGCAGTTCTTC. Translated: CAISETGEQFF.

This chain uses TRBV7-2 with TRBJ2-3; 10 nucleotides agree with TRBD2. V was clipped by 6 bases and J by 4 bases; unmatched bases: 10. Germline CDR1 reads SGHTA; CDR2 reads FQGNSA. This CDR3 contains 16 residues. The CDR3 DNA follows: TGTGCCAGCAGTAAAGGAGCCGGGACTAGCGCAGATACGCAGTATTTT. It yields the protein CASSKGAGTSADTQYF.

J is TRBJ2-5 and V is TRBV7-3; D is undetermined. CDR1 and CDR2 from the germline V gene are SGHTA and FQGTGA. The CDR3 extends over 15 amino acids. V lost 1 base, J lost 2 bases, and 11 bases lay in between. DNA for the CDR3: TGTGCCAGCAGCTTAATCGGTGGTCTGCAAGAGACCCAGTACTTC. Protein: CASSLIGGLQETQYF.

This sequence joins TRBV6-2 or TRBV6-3 and TRBJ2-7, with 13 bases fitting TRBD2. V trimming: 5 bases; J trimming: 3 bases; junction bases outside the gene matches: 10. Germline CDR1 is MNHEY and CDR2 is SVGEGT. This CDR3 comprises 17 residues. The CDR3 bases are TGTGCCAGCAGTCGCACCGGGACTAGCGGGACTAACTACGAGCAGTACTTC. This sequence encodes CASSRTGTSGTNYEQYF.

This clone has a handful of counts. The genes are TRBV6-5 and TRBJ1-1; no firm D call. The germline gives CDR1 MNHEY, CDR2 SVGAGI. V lost 4 bases to trimming and J lost 1 base, with 7 bases between them. The CDR3 has 13 residues. As DNA, the CDR3 is TGTGCCAGCAGTTTAGAGGGGAACACTGAAGCTTTCTTT. Protein product: CASSLEGNTEAFF.

The rearrangement links TRBV5-4 to TRBJ1-4; no firm D call. CDR1 and CDR2 from the germline V gene are SGHNT and YYREEE (reference sequence). This CDR3 is 17 amino acids long. Trimming removed 0 bases from V and 3 bases from J, with 15 bases in between. In DNA form, the CDR3 reads TGTGCCAGCAGCTTGGATCTCACCGGCGGGTCTAATGAAAAACTGTTTTTT. Its translation: CASSLDLTGGSNEKLFF.

CDR3 DNA: TGCGCCAGCAGCCACAATAGCGGGAACACCGGGGAGCTGTTTTTT. The encoded protein is CASSHNSGNTGELFF. This chain joins TRBV4-3 and TRBJ2-2; tentatively, D is TRBD2 (6 bases). CDR1 LGHNA and CDR2 YSLEER come from the germline V gene. V lost 3 bases and J 1 base, leaving 9 bases between the germline ends. The CDR3 extends over 15 amino acids.

With regard to this clone: At the DNA level, this CDR3 is encoded by other sequences in the same sample as well. The chain has TRBV15 and TRBJ2-1; 9 bases agree with TRBD2. The CDR3 covers 16 residues. J was trimmed by 0 bases and V by 1 base; bases with no gene match: 1. In germline, CDR1 is LNHNV, CDR2 YYDKDF (reference sequence). The CDR3 DNA reads as TGTGCCACCAGCAGAGGCGGGAGGGGCTCCTACAATGAGCAGTTCTTC. Translating it yields CATSRGGRGSYNEQFF. The full variable domain, completed using reference TRBV15 and TRBJ2-1, is DAMVIQNPRYQVTQFGKPVTLSCSQTLNHNVMYWYQQKSSQAPKLLFHYYDKDFNNEADTPDNFQSRRPNTSFCFLDIRSPGLGDTAMYLCATSRGGRGSYNEQFFGPGTRLTVL.

This chain connects TRBV28 to TRBJ1-5, with TRBD1 matching over 7 bases. The CDR3 spans 17 residues. Germline V gene data show CDR1 as MDHEN and CDR2 as SYDVKM. Trimming at V came to 3 bases and at J to 5 bases, leaving 13 bases not matched to a gene. The DNA of the CDR3 is TGTGCCAGCAGTTTCGAGTCAGGGGGAACGATGCATCAGCCCCAGCATTTT. It yields the protein CASSFESGGTMHQPQHF.

V usage is TRBV3-1 (or the pseudogene TRBV3-2) and J usage is TRBJ1-6, with D possibly matching TRBD1 (6 bases). Germline CDR1 and CDR2: LGHDT and YNNKEL (reference sequence). V lost 4 bases and J lost 7, with 11 bases in between. The CDR3 length is 14 residues. CDR3 amino acids: CASSPGQLNSPLHF. Here the CDR3 DNA reads TGTGCCAGCAGCCCGGGACAACTCAATTCACCCCTCCACTTT.

This clone was detected once. The chain carries TRBV28 and TRBJ2-2, with 8 bases fitting TRBD2. Germline-derived CDR1 and CDR2 are MDHEN and SYDVKM. The CDR3 is made up of 14 amino acids. The junction had 0 bases not matched to a gene; V was cut back by 5 bases and J by 1 base. CDR3: CASSTSGNTGELFF. The CDR3 DNA is TGTGCCAGCAGTACTAGCGGGAACACCGGGGAGCTGTTTTTT.

The chain is built from TRBV15 and TRBJ2-7; D may be TRBD1 (5 bases). The germline V gene encodes CDR1 LNHNV and CDR2 YYDKDF (reference sequence). This CDR3 comprises 14 residues. V shed 2 bases and J shed 4 bases, with 12 bases lying between them. The CDR3 region has the DNA TGTGCCACCAGCAGATCCAGGGTAGTGTACGAGCAGTACTTC. Translating gives CATSRSRVVYEQYF.